The 7 T cell receptor beta chains below come from one sample, sequenced in a study of cytomegalovirus exposure and HLA in healthy donors. TCRdb keeps only in-frame clones here, not all; method: immunoSEQ multiplex PCR. The table lists roughly 56,000 clones, about 94% of them singletons, with under 3% in the top ten. Sequencing used PBMCs. The receptor set was obtained from a man aged 18 to 30 in good health and CMV-seronegative.

The chain is built from TRBV9 and TRBJ2-7; 8 bases fit TRBD2. V lost 3 bases, J lost 3 bases, and 5 bases stayed unmatched. From germline, CDR1 is SGDLS and CDR2 YYNGEE. The CDR3 length is 14 residues. The CDR3 region has the DNA TGTGCCAGCAGCGCACCGGGACTAGACTACGAGCAGTACTTC. Protein product: CASSAPGLDYEQYF. Combining the CDR3 with reference TRBV9 and TRBJ2-7 gives the whole variable domain DSGVTQTPKHLITATGQRVTLRCSPRSGDLSVYWYQQSLDQGLQFLIQYYNGEERAKGNILERFSAQQFPDLHSELNLSSLELGDSALYFCASSAPGLDYEQYFGPGTRLTVT.

The V call is TRBV28, the J call TRBJ2-1, with TRBD2 matching 10 bases. This CDR3 has 16 residues. The germline V gene has CDR1 MDHEN and CDR2 SYDVKM. J gave up 4 bases and V 6 bases, and 9 bases lay outside the gene matches. The CDR3 region is CASRLAGALRYNEQFF. For the CDR3, the DNA is TGTGCCAGCAGGCTAGCGGGAGCCCTTAGGTACAATGAGCAGTTCTTC.

This chain joins TRBV5-1 and TRBJ1-1, with TRBD1 matching over 7 bases. The V and J ends lost 3 bases and 1 base, in that order; junction bases with no gene match: 3. The CDR3 sequence is 14 residues long. CDR1 and CDR2 (germline): SGHRS, YFSETQ. The CDR3 sequence: CASSSGTANTEAFF. The CDR3, as DNA: TGCGCCAGCAGCTCGGGGACAGCGAACACTGAAGCTTTCTTT.

This rearrangement joins TRBV7-9 to TRBJ1-1; 7 nucleotides agree with TRBD1. Germline V CDR1 and CDR2: SEHNR, FQNEAQ (reference sequence). V shed 3 bases, J shed 6 bases, and the junction held 1 base outside the gene matches. The CDR3 consists of 12 residues. The CDR3 DNA reads as TGTGCCAGCAGCTTTCAGGGGGCTGAAGCTTTCTTT. It specifies CASSFQGAEAFF.

A single count supports this clone. The genes are TRBV6-6 and TRBJ2-7; a weak D match, TRBD2 (6 bases). This CDR3 has 14 residues. Germline V lookup: CDR1 MNHNY, CDR2 SVGAGI (reference sequence). Trimming cost V 7 bases and J 6 bases, with 19 bases left between them. CDR3 loop: CASTSTGELSEQYF. The CDR3 DNA is TGTGCCAGCACCTCAACGGGAGAACTATCCGAGCAGTACTTC.

The rearrangement links TRBV10-3 to TRBJ2-3; a weak D match, TRBD1 (6 bases). Germline-derived CDR1 and CDR2 are ENHRY and SYGVKD. V dropped 4 bases and J dropped 2 bases, with 16 bases sitting between them. The CDR3 spans 16 residues. CDR3 residues: CAISAKLRGHTDTQYF. As DNA, the CDR3 is TGTGCCATCAGTGCTAAACTCAGGGGACACACAGATACGCAGTATTTT.

V gene TRBV19 combines with J gene TRBJ1-1; TRBD1 matches at 8 bases. Germline values: CDR1 LNHDA, CDR2 SQIVND (reference sequence). The V gene end was trimmed by 3 bases and the J gene end by 8 bases; junction bases not matched to a gene: 2. This CDR3 is 12 amino acids long. CDR3 amino acids: CASSMRTGEAFF. The CDR3 DNA sequence: TGTGCCAGTAGTATGCGGACAGGGGAAGCTTTCTTT.